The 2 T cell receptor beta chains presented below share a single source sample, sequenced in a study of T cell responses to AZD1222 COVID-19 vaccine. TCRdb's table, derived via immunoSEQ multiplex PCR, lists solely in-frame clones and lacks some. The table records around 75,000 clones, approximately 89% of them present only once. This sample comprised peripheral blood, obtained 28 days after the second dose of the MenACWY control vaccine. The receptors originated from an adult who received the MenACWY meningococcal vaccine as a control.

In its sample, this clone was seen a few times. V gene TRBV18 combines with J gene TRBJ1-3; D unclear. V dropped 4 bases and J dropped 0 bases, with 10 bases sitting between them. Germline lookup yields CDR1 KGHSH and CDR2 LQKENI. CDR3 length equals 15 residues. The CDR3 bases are TGTGCCAGCTCACGGAGCGATTACTCTGGAAACACCATATATTTT. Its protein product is CASSRSDYSGNTIYF.

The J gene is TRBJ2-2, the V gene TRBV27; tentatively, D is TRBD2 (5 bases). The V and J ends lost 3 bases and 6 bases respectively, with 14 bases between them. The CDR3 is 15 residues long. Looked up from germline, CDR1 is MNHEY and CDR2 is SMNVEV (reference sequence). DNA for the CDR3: TGTGCCAGCAGTTTCCGGGAATATAGCGCCGGGGAGCTGTTTTTT. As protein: CASSFREYSAGELFF.